This T cell receptor beta chain was retrieved from a study of blood T cell repertoires in COVID-19. Study-wide context: Some COVID-19 samples were acute and others convalescent; all came from the United States, Italy and Spain. T cells, B-cell-depleted T cells, or PBMCs supplied cDNA or gDNA.

The germline gives CDR1 LGHNA, CDR2 YNFKEQ. The ends lost 3 bases at V and 4 bases at J; junction bases unmatched: 7. The CDR3 is 15 residues long. In the original analysis: Estimation of nucleated cell counts relied on the amplification of reference gene primers. This table comes from immunoSEQ multiplex PCR, and its TCRdb copy is limited to in-frame clones, with some not included. D and trimming were read from the DNA, whereas the V and J calls and clone size are those reported in that table. The sample yields roughly 130,000 clones, around 80% seen once. The chain has TRBV4-2 and TRBJ2-5, with TRBD2 matching 8 bases. Sequenced sample: peripheral blood. This sequence was found in a man between 65 and 85 years old with acute or convalescent COVID-19. DNA for the CDR3: TGTGCCAGCAGCCAGGCGGGAGGTCGAATAGAGACCCAGTACTTC. This encodes CASSQAGGRIETQYF.